Listed here are 14 T cell receptor beta chains from one sample, sequenced in a study of monozygotic twins with inflammatory bowel disease (dated by TCRdb to about 2019). The protocol used for the library was 5' RACE. Instrument on record: Illumina HiSeq 2500. After the reads were reprocessed by TCRdb, one entry was made per CDR3 protein sequence, with no DNA. The table kept for this sample lists about 210,000 distinct CDR3 sequences. Roughly 8% of the sample goes to the ten largest clones. Sequencing was done on a sample of blood. These receptor sequences come from a human donor with ulcerative colitis or Crohn's disease, or a healthy co-twin of an affected twin (not recorded which).

The chain has TRBV5-1 and TRBJ2-1; TCRdb picks TRBD2, but there is no DNA to check that call. The CDR3 totals 15 residues. Germline-derived CDR1 and CDR2 are SGHRS and YFSETQ. The CDR3 loop is CASSLAGLVRNEQFF. The full variable domain, its missing parts supplied by reference TRBV5-1 and TRBJ2-1, is KAGVTQTPRYLIKTRGQQVTLSCSPISGHRSVSWYQQTPGQGLQFLFEYFSETQRNKGNFPGRFSGRQFSNSRSEMNVSTLELGDSALYLCASSLAGLVRNEQFFGPGTRLTVL.

The V gene is TRBV4-1, the J gene TRBJ1-5; with no DNA, the TCRdb D assignment of TRBD1 cannot be verified. This CDR3 region has 15 residues. Germline-derived CDR1 and CDR2 are MGHRA and YSYEKL. The chain's CDR3 is CASSHGTGGNQPQHF.

This chain links TRBV20-1 with TRBJ2-5; TCRdb returns TRBD2, unconfirmable since there is no DNA. This CDR3 spans 15 amino acids. Per the germline V gene, CDR1 is DFQATT and CDR2 is SNEGSKA (reference sequence). The CDR3 here is CSASGLAGVGETQYF.

The chain joins TRBV5-1 to TRBJ1-6; TCRdb's assignment of TRBD1 cannot be checked, as there is no DNA. CDR3 length equals 15 residues. Germline assignment: CDR1 SGHRS and CDR2 YFSETQ. This chain's CDR3 is CASSEGTAYNSPLHF.

The gene calls are TRBV5-1 and TRBJ2-2; TCRdb's D gene call, TRBD1, goes unchecked for lack of DNA. Germline assignment: CDR1 SGHRS and CDR2 YFSETQ. The CDR3 loop spans 15 amino acids. CDR3 in amino acids: CASSPSGLNTGELFF.

The rearrangement links TRBV5-1 to TRBJ2-5; the TRBD2 assignment by TCRdb is unverifiable without DNA. CDR1 and CDR2 from the germline V gene are SGHRS and YFSETQ. The CDR3 loop spans 14 amino acids. This chain's CDR3 is CASGTSGATETQYF.

This CDR3 reads CATSRRGNQPQHF. The V gene is TRBV15, the J gene TRBJ1-5. Germline V gene lookup returns CDR1 LNHNV and CDR2 YYDKDF (reference sequence). The CDR3 runs to 13 residues.

The chain is built from TRBV7-2 and TRBJ2-5. The CDR3 is made up of 13 amino acids. CDR1 SGHTA and CDR2 FQGNSA come from the germline V gene. This chain's CDR3 is CASSLHYQETQYF.

J is TRBJ2-7 and V is TRBV4-1; the D call of TRBD2 rests on TCRdb alone, since no DNA is present to check it. The CDR3 spans 17 residues. The germline V gene encodes CDR1 MGHRA and CDR2 YSYEKL. CDR3 region: CASSLRVTDYSSYEQYF.

The chain recombines TRBV12-3 or TRBV12-4 with TRBJ2-3; the TRBD2 assignment by TCRdb is unverifiable without DNA. The CDR3 totals 14 residues. The CDR3 loop reads CASSLLGDPDTQYF.

V is TRBV18 and J is TRBJ2-7; TCRdb designates TRBD2, a call that cannot be tested without DNA. This CDR3 spans 16 amino acids. Germline V CDR1 and CDR2: KGHSH, LQKENI. CDR3 in amino acids: CASSPGALKKTYEQYF.

V gene TRBV7-8 combines with J gene TRBJ1-5. The CDR3 extends over 12 amino acids. Looked up from germline, CDR1 is SGHVS and CDR2 is FQNEAQ. CDR3 sequence: CASSLAGQPQHF.

This sequence joins TRBV5-1 and TRBJ2-2. The V gene's germline CDR1 is SGHRS and CDR2 YFSETQ. The CDR3 contains 15 residues. The CDR3 loop reads CASSLDRENTGELFF.

The gene calls are TRBV5-1 and TRBJ2-7; TCRdb's D gene call, TRBD2, goes unchecked for lack of DNA. Germline CDR1 and CDR2: SGHRS and YFSETQ. There are 15 residues in the CDR3. The CDR3 reads CASNWTSGATYEQYF.